The 26 T cell receptor beta chains given below trace back to one sample, sequenced in a study of blood T cell repertoires in COVID-19. Method: immunoSEQ multiplex PCR; TCRdb's copy keeps in-frame clones and lacks some. This table has 150,000 or so clones, 85% appearing once. Source material: peripheral blood. These receptors were collected from a woman between 40 and 55 years old with active or convalescent COVID-19.

This sequence joins TRBV6-6 and TRBJ2-7; unclear D gene. This CDR3 comprises 16 residues. Deletions cut 0 bases from V and 0 bases from J, with 12 bases between. Germline-derived CDR1 and CDR2 are MNHNY and SVGAGI (reference sequence). CDR3 region: CASSYSDSHPSYEQYF. DNA for the CDR3: TGTGCCAGCAGTTACTCCGACTCCCACCCCTCCTACGAGCAGTACTTC.

This clone was recorded a few times. The chain has TRBV14 and TRBJ1-5; D unclear. The germline V gene encodes CDR1 SGHDN and CDR2 FVKESK. This CDR3 has 15 residues. V was trimmed by 4 bases and J by 4 bases, leaving 14 bases between them. The CDR3, as DNA: TGTGCCAGCAGCCCCTTGGGAGCGTCGAATCAGCCCCAGCATTTT. Its protein is CASSPLGASNQPQHF.

The chain is built from TRBV30 and TRBJ2-1, with D possibly being TRBD1 (7 bases). Deletions cut 2 bases from V and 0 bases from J, with 11 bases between. Per germline, CDR1 GTSNPN and CDR2 SVGIG (reference sequence). The CDR3 totals 15 residues. The CDR3 DNA is TGTGCCTGGAGTCAGGGGGGCAGCTCCTACAATGAGCAGTTCTTC. It encodes CAWSQGGSSYNEQFF.

The J gene is TRBJ1-4, the V gene TRBV5-6, with 8 positions matching TRBD1. The CDR3 is made up of 17 amino acids. The germline V gene encodes CDR1 SGHDT and CDR2 YYEEEE. The V and J ends lost 2 bases and 3 bases, in that order; junction bases with no gene match: 9. As DNA, the CDR3 is TGTGCCAGCAGCTTCTCCGGTGGGACAGGTCCTAATGAAAAACTGTTTTTT. This gives the protein CASSFSGGTGPNEKLFF.

The chain links TRBV20-1 to TRBJ1-1; 7 bases align to TRBD1. Germline-derived CDR1 and CDR2 are DFQATT and SNEGSKA (reference sequence). The trim removed 3 bases at V and 9 bases at J, leaving 4 bases unmatched. The CDR3 is 11 amino acids. CDR3 loop: CSASPTGKAFF. The CDR3 region has the DNA TGCAGTGCTAGCCCGACAGGGAAAGCTTTCTTT.

The rearrangement joins TRBV5-4 to TRBJ2-1; tentatively, D is TRBD2 (5 bases). Between the trimmed V and J ends, which lost 0 bases and 4 bases, there was a span of 14 bases. The length of the CDR3 is 16 residues. CDR1 and CDR2 (germline): SGHNT, YYREEE (reference sequence). CDR3 bases: TGTGCCAGCAGCTTGGAACCCAAGGCGGGTTACAATGAGCAGTTCTTC. Its translation is CASSLEPKAGYNEQFF.

The V and J genes are TRBV24-1 and TRBJ2-7; 7 positions agree with TRBD1. The CDR3 loop spans 14 amino acids. Germline V gene sequence: CDR1 KGHDR, CDR2 SFDVKD. Trimming at V came to 5 bases and at J to 6 bases, leaving 9 bases not matched to a gene. The CDR3: CATSGQGDLREQYF. CDR3 DNA sequence: TGTGCCACCAGTGGCCAGGGGGACCTTCGCGAGCAGTACTTC.

This rearrangement joins TRBV28 to TRBJ2-6; the match to TRBD1 covers 7 bases. CDR1 is MDHEN, CDR2 SYDVKM, per germline. This CDR3 is 15 amino acids long. Trimming took 4 bases from V and 1 from J; bases not matched to a gene: 1. As DNA, the CDR3 is TGTGCCAGCAGTTGGACAGGTTCTGGGGCCAACGTCCTGACTTTC. Residues: CASSWTGSGANVLTF.

V gene TRBV3-1 (or the pseudogene TRBV3-2) combines with J gene TRBJ2-3; 9 bases align to TRBD2. V trimming: 1 base; J trimming: 3 bases; junction bases outside the gene matches: 5. The germline V gene encodes CDR1 LGHDT and CDR2 YNNKEL (reference sequence). The CDR3 is 16 amino acids. The CDR3 DNA sequence: TGTGCCAGCAGCCAAGGTGTAGCGGGAGCTACAGATACGCAGTATTTT. Its protein product is CASSQGVAGATDTQYF.

This chain uses TRBV3-1 (or the pseudogene TRBV3-2) with TRBJ1-1; D possibly corresponds to TRBD1 (6 bases). V was trimmed by 4 bases and J by 1 base, leaving 10 bases between them. Germline CDR1 and CDR2: LGHDT and YNNKEL (reference sequence). The CDR3 is 14 amino acids. The DNA for the CDR3 is TGTGCCAGCAGCCGGGTACAGGGGAACACTGAAGCTTTCTTT. It codes for CASSRVQGNTEAFF.

The chain uses TRBV28 and TRBJ2-3; 9 positions match TRBD1. V lost 6 bases and J lost 6; bases outside the gene matches: 7. Per the germline V gene, CDR1 is MDHEN and CDR2 is SYDVKM. The CDR3 runs 14 residues. The CDR3 loop reads CASRGTGQWDTQYF. The DNA for the CDR3 is TGTGCCAGCAGGGGGACAGGGCAATGGGATACGCAGTATTTT.

The rearrangement uses TRBV30 and TRBJ2-5, with TRBD2 matching 7 bases. V was pared by 4 bases and J by 1 base, with 3 bases of the junction left unmatched. Germline CDR1 is GTSNPN and CDR2 is SVGIG (reference sequence). This CDR3 spans 13 amino acids. CDR3 loop: CAWTSGTQETQYF. The CDR3 DNA follows: TGTGCCTGGACTAGCGGTACCCAAGAGACCCAGTACTTC.

The V gene is TRBV10-1, the J gene TRBJ1-5; 9 positions match TRBD1. V was clipped by 8 bases and J by 6 bases; unmatched bases: 11. Germline assignment: CDR1 WNHNN and CDR2 SYGVQD (reference sequence). The length of the CDR3 is 15 residues. The CDR3 here is CASGPSGTGSQPQHF. The CDR3 nucleotides are TGCGCCAGCGGACCTTCCGGGACAGGGAGTCAGCCCCAGCATTTT.

This clone appeared once. This sequence joins TRBV30 and TRBJ1-3; 9 bases align to TRBD1. The trim removed 0 bases at V and 6 bases at J, leaving 9 bases unmatched. The CDR3 totals 16 residues. CDR1 is GTSNPN, CDR2 SVGIG, per germline (reference sequence). The CDR3 loop reads CAWSVPRTGEINTIYF. In DNA form, the CDR3 reads TGTGCCTGGAGTGTCCCCCGGACAGGGGAAATAAACACCATATATTTT.

The chain links TRBV28 to TRBJ1-1; possible D gene TRBD1, 6 bases. V shed 7 bases and J shed 5 bases, with 17 bases lying between them. This CDR3 spans 14 amino acids. Germline CDR1 MDHEN, CDR2 SYDVKM. CDR3 sequence reads: CASILRGGLTEAFF. The CDR3 DNA reads TGTGCCAGCATCCTTAGGGGGGGACTAACTGAAGCTTTCTTT.

The rearrangement uses TRBV30 and TRBJ1-1; 9 bases match TRBD1. Germline CDR1 GTSNPN, CDR2 SVGIG (reference sequence). The CDR3 loop spans 12 amino acids. V lost 5 bases and J lost 4; bases outside the gene matches: 2. CDR3 nucleotides: TGTGCCTGGGGACAGGGGTCCACTGAAGCTTTCTTT. Protein product: CAWGQGSTEAFF.

The V gene is TRBV6-4, the J gene TRBJ1-2; 8 nucleotides line up with TRBD1. J gave up 4 bases and V 5 bases, and 3 bases lay outside the gene matches. The CDR3 covers 13 residues. Germline V gives CDR1 MRHNA, CDR2 SNTAGT. This chain's CDR3 is CASSRTGIYGYTF. The CDR3 DNA sequence: TGTGCCAGCAGTCGGACAGGGATCTATGGCTACACCTTC.

CDR3 nucleotides: TGTGCCAGCAGTTTGTCCATGGGTCGAGGAGGGGACTATGGCTACACCTTC. Protein product: CASSLSMGRGGDYGYTF. The chain is built from TRBV28 and TRBJ1-2, with D possibly matching TRBD1 (5 bases). The CDR3 has 17 residues. Germline loops: CDR1 MDHEN, CDR2 SYDVKM. V dropped 3 bases and J dropped 3 bases, with 20 bases sitting between them.

J is TRBJ1-2 and V is TRBV5-5; TRBD1 agrees at 8 bases. This CDR3 is 15 amino acids long. With 3 bases clipped from V and 8 bases from J, the junction kept 12 bases outside the gene matches. Germline CDR1 is SGHKS and CDR2 is YYEKEE (reference sequence). The CDR3 sequence: CASSSRTGNPIGYTF. CDR3 bases: TGTGCCAGCAGCTCACGGACAGGGAATCCCATCGGCTACACCTTC.

Here the CDR3 reads CASSLPGIVGYTF. The CDR3 DNA is TGTGCCAGCAGTCTCCCGGGGATCGTGGGCTACACCTTC. The chain joins TRBV28 to TRBJ1-2; unclear D gene. CDR1 is MDHEN and CDR2 is SYDVKM in the germline V gene. The germline V and J ends were trimmed by 5 bases and 8 bases, with 15 bases remaining between them. CDR3 size: 13 residues.

The CDR3 DNA is TGTGCCAGCAGTCTCAACCAGGGGGGAATCACAGATACGCAGTATTTT. Residues: CASSLNQGGITDTQYF. This sequence joins TRBV27 and TRBJ2-3; TRBD1 might be the D (7 bases). V gave up 5 bases and J gave up 2 bases, with 17 bases separating them. The CDR3 is 16 amino acids. Per the germline V gene, CDR1 is MNHEY and CDR2 is SMNVEV (reference sequence).

The rearrangement links TRBV18 to TRBJ1-2; 11 nucleotides match TRBD1. The CDR3 runs to 13 residues. Trimming took 3 bases from V and 10 from J; bases not matched to a gene: 4. CDR1 and CDR2 from the germline V gene are KGHSH and LQKENI. The CDR3 DNA reads as TGTGCCAGCTCACCCCTGGGACAGGGGGACTACACCTTC. This gives the protein CASSPLGQGDYTF. Combining the CDR3 with reference TRBV18 and TRBJ1-2 gives the whole variable domain NAGVMQNPRHLVRRRGQEARLRCSPMKGHSHVYWYRQLPEEGLKFMVYLQKENIIDESGMPKERFSAEFPKEGPSILRIQQVVRGDSAAYFCASSPLGQGDYTFGSGTRLTVV.

The CDR3 is CASSPGYNEQFF. In DNA form, the CDR3 reads TGTGCCAGCAGTCCAGGGTACAATGAGCAGTTCTTC. The V and J genes are TRBV12-3 or TRBV12-4 and TRBJ2-1, with D maybe TRBD1 (5 bases). CDR3 length equals 12 residues. V lost 5 bases and J 4 bases, leaving 6 bases between the germline ends.

This chain links TRBV30 with TRBJ2-2, with 9 bases aligning to TRBD2. CDR1 is GTSNPN and CDR2 is SVGIG in the germline V gene (reference sequence). V lost 1 base to trimming and J lost 4 bases; unmatched junction nucleotides: 10. The CDR3 length is 17 residues. The CDR3 sequence: CAWSGGSGRGRTGELFF. The CDR3 DNA sequence: TGTGCCTGGAGTGGCGGTAGCGGGAGAGGCCGCACCGGGGAGCTGTTTTTT. Drawing the rest from reference TRBV30 and TRBJ2-2, the complete variable domain is SQTIHQWPATLVQPVGSPLSLECTVEGTSNPNLYWYRQAAGRGLQLLFYSVGIGQISSEVPQNLSASRPQDRQFILSSKKLLLSDSGFYLCAWSGGSGRGRTGELFFGEGSRLTVL.

The chain employs TRBV5-1 and TRBJ1-4, with 8 bases lining up with TRBD1. Trimming cost V 2 bases and J 6 bases; bases outside gene matches: 3. The CDR3 loop spans 14 amino acids. Germline lookup yields CDR1 SGHRS and CDR2 YFSETQ. CDR3 protein: CASSFRGLDEKLFF. The CDR3 DNA reads as TGCGCCAGCAGCTTCAGGGGGCTAGATGAAAAACTGTTTTTT.

The CDR3 DNA reads as TGTGCCAGCAGCCTAGACAGGCCTGGAAACACCATATATTTT. Its translation: CASSLDRPGNTIYF. The rearrangement uses TRBV6-5 and TRBJ1-3, with D tentatively TRBD1 (6 bases). The length of the CDR3 is 14 residues. Between the trimmed V and J ends, which lost 6 bases and 2 bases, there was a span of 11 bases. Looked up from germline, CDR1 is MNHEY and CDR2 is SVGAGI.